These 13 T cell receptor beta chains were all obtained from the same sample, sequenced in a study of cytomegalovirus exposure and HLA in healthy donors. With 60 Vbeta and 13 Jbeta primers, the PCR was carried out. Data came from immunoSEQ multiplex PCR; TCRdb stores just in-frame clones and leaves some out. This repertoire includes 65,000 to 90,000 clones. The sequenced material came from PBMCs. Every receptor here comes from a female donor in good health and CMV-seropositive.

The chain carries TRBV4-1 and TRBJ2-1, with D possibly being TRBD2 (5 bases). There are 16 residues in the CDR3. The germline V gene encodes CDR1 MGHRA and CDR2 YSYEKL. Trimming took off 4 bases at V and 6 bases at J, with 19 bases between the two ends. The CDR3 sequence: CASSRRSGSNRNEQFF. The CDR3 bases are TGCGCCAGCAGCCGAAGAAGCGGAAGTAACCGCAATGAGCAGTTCTTC.

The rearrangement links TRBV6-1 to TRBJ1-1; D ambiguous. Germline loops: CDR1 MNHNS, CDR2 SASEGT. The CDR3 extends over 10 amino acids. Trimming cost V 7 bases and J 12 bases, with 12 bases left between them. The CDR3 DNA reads TGTGCCAGCATTAGAGGGAGATCTTTCTTT. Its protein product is CASIRGRSFF.

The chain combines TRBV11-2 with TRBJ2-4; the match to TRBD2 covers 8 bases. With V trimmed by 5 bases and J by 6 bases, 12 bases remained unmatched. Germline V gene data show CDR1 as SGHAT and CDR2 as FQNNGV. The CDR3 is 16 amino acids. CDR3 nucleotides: TGTGCCAGCAGCGTACTTGCGGGGGGCAGAGCAAACATTCAGTACTTC. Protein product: CASSVLAGGRANIQYF. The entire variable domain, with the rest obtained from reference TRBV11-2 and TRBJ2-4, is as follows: EAGVAQSPRYKIIEKRQSVAFWCNPISGHATLYWYQQILGQGPKLLIQFQNNGVVDDSQLPKDRFSAERLKGVDSTLKIQPAKLEDSAVYLCASSVLAGGRANIQYFGAGTRLSVL.

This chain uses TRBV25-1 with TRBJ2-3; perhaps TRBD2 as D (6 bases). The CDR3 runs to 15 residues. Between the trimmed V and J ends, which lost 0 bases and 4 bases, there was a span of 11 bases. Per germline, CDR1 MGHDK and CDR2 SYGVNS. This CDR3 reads CASSEYRGKADTQYF. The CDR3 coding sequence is TGTGCCAGCAGTGAATATCGGGGGAAGGCAGATACGCAGTATTTT.

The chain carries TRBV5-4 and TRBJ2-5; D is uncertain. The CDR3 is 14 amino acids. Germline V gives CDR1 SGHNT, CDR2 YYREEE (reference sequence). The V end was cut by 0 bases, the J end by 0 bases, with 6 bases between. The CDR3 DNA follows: TGTGCCAGCAGCTTGGGGCAGTACCAAGAGACCCAGTACTTC. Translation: CASSLGQYQETQYF.

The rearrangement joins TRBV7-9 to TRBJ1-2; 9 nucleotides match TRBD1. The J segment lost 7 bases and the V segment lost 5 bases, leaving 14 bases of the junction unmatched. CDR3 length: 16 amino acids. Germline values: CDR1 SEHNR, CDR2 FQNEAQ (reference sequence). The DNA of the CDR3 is TGTGCCAGCAGCCTACAGGGGGCGAAGTCAAAAAGTGGCTACACCTTC. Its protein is CASSLQGAKSKSGYTF.

CDR3 in DNA: TGCGCCAGCAGCCAAGCGGTATTCGGGGACAGCACCTACGAGCAGTACTTC. Protein product: CASSQAVFGDSTYEQYF. J is TRBJ2-7 and V is TRBV4-3; 7 nucleotides agree with TRBD1. Trimming at V came to 1 base and at J to 2 bases, leaving 11 bases not matched to a gene. CDR1 and CDR2 (germline): LGHNA, YSLEER. The CDR3 sequence is 17 residues long.

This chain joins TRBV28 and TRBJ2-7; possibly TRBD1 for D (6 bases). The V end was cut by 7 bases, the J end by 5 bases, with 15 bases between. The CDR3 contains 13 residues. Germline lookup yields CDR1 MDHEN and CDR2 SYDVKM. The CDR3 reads CASTRAGDNEQYF. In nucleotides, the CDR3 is TGTGCCAGCACCAGGGCAGGGGACAACGAGCAGTACTTC.

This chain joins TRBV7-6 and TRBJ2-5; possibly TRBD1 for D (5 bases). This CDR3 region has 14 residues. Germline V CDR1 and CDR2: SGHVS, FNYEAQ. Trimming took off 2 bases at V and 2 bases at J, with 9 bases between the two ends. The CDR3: CASSLYPGQETQYF. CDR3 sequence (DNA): TGTGCCAGCAGCTTATATCCAGGGCAAGAGACCCAGTACTTC.

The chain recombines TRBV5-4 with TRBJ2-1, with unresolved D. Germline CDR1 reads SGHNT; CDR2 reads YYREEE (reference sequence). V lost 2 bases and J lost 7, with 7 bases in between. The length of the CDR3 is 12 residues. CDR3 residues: CASSFLTNEQFF. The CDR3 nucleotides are TGTGCCAGCAGCTTCTTGACTAATGAGCAGTTCTTC.

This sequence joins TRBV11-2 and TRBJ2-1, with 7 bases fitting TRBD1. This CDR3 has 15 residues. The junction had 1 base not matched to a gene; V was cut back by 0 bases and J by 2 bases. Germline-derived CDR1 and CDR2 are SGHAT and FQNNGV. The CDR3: CASSLEQGTYNEQFF. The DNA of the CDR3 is TGTGCCAGCAGCTTAGAACAGGGGACCTACAATGAGCAGTTCTTC. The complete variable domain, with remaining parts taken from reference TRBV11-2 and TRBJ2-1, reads EAGVAQSPRYKIIEKRQSVAFWCNPISGHATLYWYQQILGQGPKLLIQFQNNGVVDDSQLPKDRFSAERLKGVDSTLKIQPAKLEDSAVYLCASSLEQGTYNEQFFGPGTRLTVL.

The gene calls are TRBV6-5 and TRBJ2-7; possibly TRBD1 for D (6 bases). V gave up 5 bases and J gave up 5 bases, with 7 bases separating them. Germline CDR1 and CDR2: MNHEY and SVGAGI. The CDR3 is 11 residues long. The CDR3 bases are TGTGCCAGCAGTCAGGGGCACGAGCAGTACTTC. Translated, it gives CASSQGHEQYF.

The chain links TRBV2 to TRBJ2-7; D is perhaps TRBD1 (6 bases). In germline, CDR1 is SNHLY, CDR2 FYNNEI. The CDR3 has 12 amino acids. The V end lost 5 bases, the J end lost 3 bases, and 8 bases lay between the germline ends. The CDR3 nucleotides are TGTGCCAGCAGTCGCAGGGGCTACGAGCAGTACTTC. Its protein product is CASSRRGYEQYF.